Each of the 17 T cell receptor beta chains below was sequenced from the same sample in a study of CD8+CD57+ T cells in acquired aplastic anemia. The study profiled TCR beta VDJ and CDR3 using genomic DNA as template. MiXCR was run by TCRdb on the reads, yielding one entry per CDR3 protein. The sample contains over 100,000 distinct CDR3 sequences, roughly 40% of which appear only once. The sequenced sample consisted of sorted CD4+, CD8+, or CD8+CD57+ T cells (not recorded which) from PBMCs. These receptors were taken from a human donor in good health, serving as a control.

The rearrangement links TRBV6-1 to TRBJ2-6; D gene ambiguous. Trimming removed 5 bases from V and 4 bases from J, with 15 bases in between. The CDR3 has 16 residues. CDR1 is MNHNS, CDR2 SASEGT, per germline. As DNA, the CDR3 is TGTGCCAGCAGTCGTTCCATTCGCGCGGGGGCCAACGTCCTGACTTTC. This sequence encodes CASSRSIRAGANVLTF.

This clonotype was seen at least ten times. The V gene is TRBV11-3, the J gene TRBJ2-7, with D perhaps assigned TRBD1 or TRBD2 (6 bases each). Trimming removed 5 bases at V and 9 bases at J, with 11 bases between. Germline CDR1 and CDR2: SGHNT and YENEEA. This CDR3 is built from 11 residues. CDR3 loop: CASSQQGGQYF. The CDR3 DNA is TGTGCCAGCAGCCAACAGGGAGGGCAGTACTTC.

The table lists this clonotype with a count of one. A much bigger clone sits one base away, suggesting this may be a read error. This chain links TRBV12-5 with TRBJ2-7; D not certain. CDR3 length equals 15 residues. Germline V lookup: CDR1 LGHNT, CDR2 FRNRAP. CDR3 region: CPSGLVRNNAYEQYF. The CDR3 nucleotides are TGTCCTAGTGGTTTGGTAAGGAACAACGCCTACGAGCAGTACTTC.

This chain uses TRBV7-9 with TRBJ1-4; possible D gene TRBD1, 6 bases. Trimming took off 6 bases at V and 3 bases at J, with 8 bases between the two ends. Germline V CDR1 and CDR2: SEHNR, FQNEAQ (reference sequence). CDR3 size: 13 residues. As DNA, the CDR3 is TGTGCCAGCAGAACAGGGTCTAATGAAAAACTGTTTTTT. Translating it yields CASRTGSNEKLFF.

There are many counts of this clonotype. This CDR3 is CASSESTHRGGTQYF. CDR3 in DNA: TGCGCCAGCAGTGAGTCGACTCACAGGGGTGGGACCCAGTACTTC. The chain is built from TRBV10-2 and TRBJ2-5, with 7 bases matching TRBD1. V shed 0 bases and J 7 bases; nucleotides not matched to a gene: 8. Germline V gives CDR1 WSHSY, CDR2 SAAADI. The CDR3 extends over 15 amino acids.

The sample holds many counts of this clonotype. The V call is TRBV9, the J call TRBJ2-1; 11 bases line up with TRBD2. Looked up from germline, CDR1 is SGDLS and CDR2 is YYNGEE. The CDR3 length is 17 residues. V dropped 0 bases and J dropped 7; count of bases not matched to a gene: 9. CDR3 sequence (DNA): TGTGCCAGCAGCGTAGAGATAGCGGGGGGGTTAGGGAATGAGCAGTTCTTC. Residues: CASSVEIAGGLGNEQFF.

This clonotype was seen repeatedly, ten times or more. The chain combines TRBV3-1 with TRBJ2-7; 12 bases are a match to TRBD2. The CDR3 extends over 15 amino acids. V trimming: 4 bases; J trimming: 5 bases; junction bases outside the gene matches: 6. CDR1 is LGHDT and CDR2 is YNNKEL in the germline V gene (reference sequence). This CDR3 reads CASSLLAGGRHEQYF. The CDR3, as DNA: TGTGCCAGCAGCCTCCTAGCGGGGGGGCGTCACGAGCAGTACTTC.

Note on this clonotype: One end of the junction does not line up with germline, which may come from a read error. This chain joins TRBV15 and TRBJ1-6, with D unclear. The CDR3 has 16 residues. CDR1 and CDR2 from the germline V gene are LNHNV and YYDKDF (reference sequence). The CDR3: CATSSAESSYNSLLHF. As DNA, the CDR3 is TGTGCCACCAGCAGCGCGGAGAGCTCCTATAATTCACTCCTCCACTTT. The full variable domain, completed using reference TRBV15 and TRBJ1-6, is DAMVIQNPRYQVTQFGKPVTLSCSQTLNHNVMYWYQQKSSQAPKLLFHYYDKDFNNEADTPDNFQSRRPNTSFCFLDIRSPGLGDTAMYLCATSSAESSYNSLLHFGNGTRLTVT.

Details on this clonotype: It may be a read error: a sequence one base away is much more abundant. The chain has TRBV4-1 and TRBJ1-1; 9 positions match TRBD1. Trimming at V came to 4 bases and at J to 3 bases, leaving 9 bases not matched to a gene. This CDR3 has 16 residues. In germline, CDR1 is MGHRA, CDR2 YSYEKL. The CDR3 region has the DNA TGCGCCAGCAGCCCTCTTAGTTGGACAGGGGACACTGAAGCTTTCTTT. Amino acids: CASSPLSWTGDTEAFF.

Of note for this clonotype: This sequence may be a read error, since a much larger clone differs from it by one base. The chain uses TRBV18 and TRBJ2-7; TRBD2 matches at 8 bases. The CDR3 consists of 14 residues. Germline CDR1 reads KGHSH; CDR2 reads LQKENI. The CDR3 spells CASPPPGGQDEQYF. The CDR3 region has the DNA TGTGCCAGCCCACCACCGGGAGGGCAGGACGAGCAGTACTTC.

V usage is TRBV2 and J usage is TRBJ1-6; D is perhaps TRBD1 (6 bases). The CDR3 spans 15 residues. From germline, CDR1 is SNHLY and CDR2 FYNNEI. V lost 9 bases, J lost 5 bases, and 17 bases lay in between. In DNA form, the CDR3 reads TGTGCCAGTAACCGACAGGCTCAAAATAATTCACCCCTCCACTTT. Translating gives CASNRQAQNNSPLHF.

This clonotype appeared once. The CDR3 here is CASSSSHYNSPLHF. In DNA, the CDR3 is TGTGCCAGCAGTTCGTCACACTATAATTCACCCCTCCACTTT. The chain is built from TRBV2 and TRBJ1-6; D call uncertain. Trimming shortened V by 5 bases and J by 3 bases, and 8 bases separated the two germline ends. Looked up from germline, CDR1 is SNHLY and CDR2 is FYNNEI. This CDR3 has 14 amino acids.

This clonotype was found many times. The chain employs TRBV20-1 and TRBJ2-5, with 12 bases aligning to TRBD2. Trimming took 4 bases from V and 5 from J; bases not matched to a gene: 5. The germline gives CDR1 DFQATT, CDR2 SNEGSKA (reference sequence). The length of the CDR3 is 14 residues. CDR3 residues: CSAIRTSGEETQYF. CDR3 DNA sequence: TGCAGTGCTATCCGGACTAGCGGGGAGGAGACCCAGTACTTC.

Regarding this clonotype: A read error may produce the germline difference seen at one junction end. The V call is TRBV11-2, the J call TRBJ1-2; 9 bases line up with TRBD1. The CDR3 has 15 residues. Germline loops: CDR1 SGHAT, CDR2 FQNNGV. CDR3 bases: TGTGCCGGCAGCTCGTCCCGGGACAGGGCTTATGGCTACACCTTC. It specifies CAGSSSRDRAYGYTF.

This chain joins TRBV7-9 and TRBJ1-1; D remains ambiguous. The germline gives CDR1 SEHNR, CDR2 FQNEAQ (reference sequence). This CDR3 spans 12 amino acids. The V end was cut by 3 bases, the J end by 3 bases, with 5 bases between. The CDR3, as DNA: TGTGCCAGCAGCTTGATCTACACTGAAGCTTTCTTT. Translation gives CASSLIYTEAFF.

Ten or more counts support this clonotype. The chain uses TRBV20-1 and TRBJ1-2; D might be TRBD1 (5 bases). V gave up 3 bases and J gave up 4 bases, with 15 bases separating them. CDR1 DFQATT and CDR2 SNEGSKA come from the germline V gene (reference sequence). CDR3 size: 14 residues. As DNA, the CDR3 is TGCAGTGCTAGTAGTTCCAGGGATGGCTATGGCTACACCTTC. It yields the protein CSASSSRDGYGYTF.

This clonotype has a count of ten or more. V gene TRBV20-1 combines with J gene TRBJ2-7, with 9 bases lining up with TRBD2. With V trimmed by 3 bases and J by 3 bases, 9 bases remained unmatched. The CDR3 runs to 15 residues. CDR1 and CDR2 from the germline V gene are DFQATT and SNEGSKA (reference sequence). The CDR3 region has the DNA TGCAGTGCTAGTGCGGCTAGCGGGATAGGCTACGAGCAGTACTTC. This sequence encodes CSASAASGIGYEQYF.